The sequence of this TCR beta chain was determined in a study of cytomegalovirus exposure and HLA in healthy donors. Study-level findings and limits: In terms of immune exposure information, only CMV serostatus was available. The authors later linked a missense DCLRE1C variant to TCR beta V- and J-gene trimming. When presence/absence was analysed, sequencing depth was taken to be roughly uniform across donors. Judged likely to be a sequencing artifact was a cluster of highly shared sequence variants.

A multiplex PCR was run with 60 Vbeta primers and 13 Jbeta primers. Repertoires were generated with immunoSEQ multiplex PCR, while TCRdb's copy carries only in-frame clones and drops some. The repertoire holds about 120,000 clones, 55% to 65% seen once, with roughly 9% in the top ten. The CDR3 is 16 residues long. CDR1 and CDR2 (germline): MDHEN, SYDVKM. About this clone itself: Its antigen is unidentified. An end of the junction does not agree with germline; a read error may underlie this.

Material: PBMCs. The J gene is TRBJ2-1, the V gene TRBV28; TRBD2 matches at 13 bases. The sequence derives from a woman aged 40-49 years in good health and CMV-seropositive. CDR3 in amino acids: CTSSGRTSGSWNEQFF. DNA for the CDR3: TGTACCAGCAGTGGGCGGACTAGCGGGAGTTGGAATGAGCAGTTCTTC.